This T cell receptor beta chain was recovered during a study of cytomegalovirus exposure and HLA in healthy donors. Data came from immunoSEQ multiplex PCR; TCRdb stores just in-frame clones and leaves some out. The data show about 200,000 clones, approximately 85% seen once. This CDR3 is built from 13 residues. Germline assignment: CDR1 WNHNN and CDR2 SYGVQD (reference sequence). V was cut by 3 bases and J by 2 bases, with 8 bases left in between. Sequencing was performed on PBMCs. This TCR was recovered from a woman in her late teens or twenties in good health and CMV-seronegative. This chain uses TRBV10-1 with TRBJ2-7; D might be TRBD2 (6 bases). CDR3: CASSDGGAYEQYF. In DNA, the CDR3 is TGCGCCAGCAGTGACGGGGGTGCCTACGAGCAGTACTTC.